The following is a T cell receptor (beta chain) sequence with its context. As yet, its antigen is unknown. TCRdb itself ran the reads through MiXCR, one entry per CDR3 protein. The repertoire holds roughly 180,000 distinct CDR3 sequences, with roughly a fifth as singletons. These data originate in a study of T cell repertoires in cytomegalovirus infection. Overall study results and limits: The ex vivo response showed dominance by HLA-C-restricted CMV-specific TCR beta clonotypes.

Germline values: CDR1 MDHEN, CDR2 SYDVKM. CDR3 length equals 14 residues. Between the trimmed V and J ends, which lost 0 bases and 4 bases, there was a span of 7 bases. The chain couples TRBV28 to TRBJ2-1; no firm D call. The source is a human donor in good health (CMV status not recorded). Some clones in this sample may be carry-over from other donors' samples. The sample here was CD8+ T cells from cultured PBMCs, taken from culture after CMV antigen stimulation. The CDR3 loop is CASSLWGDYNEQFF. The CDR3 DNA reads TGTGCCAGCAGTTTATGGGGCGATTACAATGAGCAGTTCTTC.